This T cell receptor beta chain was recorded in a study of T cell repertoires in cytomegalovirus infection. Regarding this clonotype: Its antigen is unidentified.

MiXCR was run by TCRdb on the reads, yielding one entry per CDR3 protein. The sample includes about 150,000 distinct CDR3 sequences, about a quarter of them seen just once. Study-level results: CMV-specific HLA-C-restricted TCR beta clonotypes dominated the ex vivo response.

The CDR3 totals 16 residues. The J segment lost 5 bases and the V segment lost 4 bases, leaving 7 bases of the junction unmatched. Germline V CDR1 and CDR2: MNHEY, SMNVEV (reference sequence). The TCR comes from a human donor in good health (CMV status not recorded). Some clones in this sample may be carry-over from other donors' samples. The sequencing sample was made of PBMCs. The chain uses TRBV27 and TRBJ1-4; the match to TRBD1 covers 10 bases. As DNA, the CDR3 is TGTGCCAGCAGTTCCCCTGGACAGGGGGTAAATGAAAAACTGTTTTTT. Amino acid sequence: CASSSPGQGVNEKLFF.